This entry lists 22 T cell receptor beta chains sequenced from one sample in a study of blood T cells in healthy people across ages. Alongside a J-beta primer mix, a sample-barcoded 5' primer served in a second PCR lasting about 7 to 12 cycles. In TCRdb, the 5' RACE reads were re-called with MiXCR into one record per CDR3 protein. The table records about a million distinct CDR3 sequences, 45% to 60% of them present only once. Material for sequencing was blood. Receptors originate from a woman aged 55-69 years in good health.

The V call is TRBV5-1, the J call TRBJ2-5; D is tentatively TRBD1 or TRBD2 (5 bases each). The germline V and J ends were trimmed by 0 bases and 4 bases, with 13 bases remaining between them. The germline V gene encodes CDR1 SGHRS and CDR2 YFSETQ. CDR3 length equals 15 residues. The CDR3 is CASSLGPGSSETQYF. In nucleotides, the CDR3 is TGCGCCAGCAGCTTGGGGCCAGGGAGCTCAGAGACCCAGTACTTC.

This clonotype showed up many times. The chain uses TRBV28 and TRBJ2-7; D is unclear. Germline V gene data show CDR1 as MDHEN and CDR2 as SYDVKM. With 10 bases removed from V and 3 bases from J, the gap between germline ends came to 13 bases. This CDR3 has 12 amino acids. The CDR3 here is CATTTGVYEQYF. The CDR3 DNA sequence: TGTGCCACCACTACCGGAGTCTACGAGCAGTACTTC.

This clonotype was counted only a few times. This chain connects TRBV27 to TRBJ2-7; perhaps TRBD1 as D (5 bases). This CDR3 has 13 amino acids. Trimming took 6 bases from V and 9 from J, leaving 18 bases between them. The V gene's germline CDR1 is MNHEY and CDR2 SMNVEV (reference sequence). The CDR3 reads CASSPLGLRGQYF. CDR3 DNA: TGTGCCAGCAGCCCCTTGGGGCTACGTGGGCAGTACTTC.

This rearrangement joins TRBV7-2 to TRBJ2-5; a possible D gene is TRBD2 (6 bases). TRBJ2-7 explains the end of the DNA better; the J call may be wrong. Germline CDR1 and CDR2: SGHTA and FQGNSA. This CDR3 contains 17 residues. The CDR3 DNA reads as TGTGCCAGCAGCTTAGCCGGAGGGAAAAACATAGGAGACGAGCAGTACTTC. It translates to CASSLAGGKNIGDEQYF.

The rearrangement links TRBV2 to TRBJ1-2; weak D call: TRBD1 (5 bases). The ends were cut back, 2 bases at V and 8 bases at J, with 15 bases in the middle. This CDR3 comprises 14 residues. CDR1 and CDR2 (germline): SNHLY, FYNNEI. The CDR3 bases are TGTGCCAGCAGTGAATCTCGCAGGGAAGGAGGCTACACCTTC. Encoded protein: CASSESRREGGYTF.

The rearrangement uses TRBV4-2 and TRBJ2-5; 9 bases are shared with TRBD2. The CDR3 has 16 amino acids. Germline CDR1 LGHNA, CDR2 YNFKEQ. Trimming took 4 bases from V and 4 from J; bases not matched to a gene: 10. CDR3 DNA: TGTGCCAGCAGCCTCCTAGGGCGGGAGGGCGGAGAGACCCAGTACTTC. Translation: CASSLLGREGGETQYF.

This clonotype was observed a few times. The chain carries TRBV14 and TRBJ2-1; 11 bases fit TRBD1. V lost 8 bases to trimming and J lost 7 bases; unmatched junction nucleotides: 10. This CDR3 spans 15 amino acids. CDR1 SGHDN and CDR2 FVKESK come from the germline V gene. The CDR3, as DNA: TGTGCCAGCCTACCACCGGGACAGGGGGTGAATGAGCAGTTCTTC. This gives the protein CASLPPGQGVNEQFF.

This clonotype has just a few counts. The chain links TRBV4-3 to TRBJ2-7; D gene uncertain. Between the trimmed V and J ends, which lost 4 bases and 0 bases, there was a span of 13 bases. The CDR3 runs 15 residues. Germline loops: CDR1 LGHNA, CDR2 YSLEER. CDR3 in amino acids: CASSLNWLSSYEQYF. CDR3 DNA: TGCGCCAGCAGCCTCAACTGGCTTAGCTCCTACGAGCAGTACTTC.

This clonotype came up a few times. With a much larger clone just one base away, this may be a read error. The rearrangement joins TRBV7-2 to TRBJ1-5; maybe TRBD1 (5 bases). CDR3 length: 13 residues. With 5 bases removed from V and 6 bases from J, the gap between germline ends came to 11 bases. The germline V gene encodes CDR1 SGHTA and CDR2 FQGNSA. CDR3 nucleotides: TGTGCCAGCAGCCGAGGGACGGTTCAGCCCCAGCATTTT. This sequence encodes CASSRGTVQPQHF.

The V call is TRBV20-1, the J call TRBJ2-1; 9 bases line up with TRBD1. This CDR3 contains 13 residues. Unmatched junction bases numbered 6, after V lost 5 bases and J lost 7 bases. Germline CDR1 DFQATT, CDR2 SNEGSKA (reference sequence). CDR3 nucleotide sequence: TGCAGTGCTGAGGGACAGGGTAGGAATGAGCAGTTCTTC. This sequence encodes CSAEGQGRNEQFF.

V gene TRBV4-1 combines with J gene TRBJ2-7, with 9 bases that match TRBD2. J was trimmed by 3 bases and V by 0 bases; bases with no gene match: 12. Germline lookup yields CDR1 MGHRA and CDR2 YSYEKL. The CDR3 length is 18 residues. CDR3 amino acids: CASSQDPGAGGIVYEQYF. The CDR3 DNA sequence: TGCGCCAGCAGCCAAGACCCGGGGGCGGGAGGGATAGTCTACGAGCAGTACTTC.

The chain carries TRBV6-5 and TRBJ2-1; 9 bases are shared with TRBD2. Trimming cost V 5 bases and J 2 bases; bases outside gene matches: 7. The germline CDR1 and CDR2 sequences are MNHEY and SVGAGI. There are 16 residues in the CDR3. CDR3 nucleotides: TGTGCCAGCAGTCCCCTTGGCGGGAGGGCCTACAATGAGCAGTTCTTC. It yields the protein CASSPLGGRAYNEQFF.

This clonotype was recorded a few times. The chain has TRBV14 and TRBJ2-7, with D possibly matching TRBD2 (6 bases). V was clipped by 3 bases and J by 6 bases, with 18 bases between them. This CDR3 is 15 amino acids long. Per the germline V gene, CDR1 is SGHDN and CDR2 is FVKESK. The CDR3 sequence: CASSQYGEALREQYF. In nucleotides, the CDR3 is TGTGCCAGCAGCCAGTACGGGGAGGCGCTTCGCGAGCAGTACTTC.

In this sample, this clonotype turned up a few times. The chain has TRBV27 and TRBJ2-6, with D possibly called TRBD1 or TRBD2 (5 bases each). This CDR3 is built from 16 residues. Germline V CDR1 and CDR2: MNHEY, SMNVEV (reference sequence). Trimming removed 4 bases from V and 1 base from J, with 11 bases in between. CDR3 region: CASSSMRGSGANVLTF. Here the CDR3 DNA reads TGTGCCAGCAGTTCCATGAGGGGTTCTGGGGCCAACGTCCTGACTTTC.

The J gene is TRBJ2-7, the V gene TRBV20-1; TRBD1 aligns across 8 bases. The V and J ends lost 5 bases and 1 base, in that order; junction bases with no gene match: 7. This CDR3 has 14 amino acids. Germline V gives CDR1 DFQATT, CDR2 SNEGSKA (reference sequence). As DNA, the CDR3 is TGCAGTGCTTTCACGGGACAGGTGTCCTACGAGCAGTACTTC. It is translated as CSAFTGQVSYEQYF.

This chain connects TRBV6-2 or TRBV6-3 to TRBJ2-3; D is undetermined. V was shortened by 7 bases and J by 1 base, with 9 bases between the two germline ends. Germline CDR1 MNHEY, CDR2 SVGEGT. CDR3 length: 13 residues. The CDR3 region has the DNA TGTGCCAGCATCGGGTGGGGCACAGATACGCAGTATTTT. It specifies CASIGWGTDTQYF.

V and J are TRBV18 and TRBJ2-3; 7 bases line up with TRBD1. Germline CDR1 reads KGHSH; CDR2 reads LQKENI. The CDR3 totals 14 residues. With V trimmed by 2 bases and J by 4 bases, 3 bases remained unmatched. The CDR3 sequence: CASSPGTDADTQYF. As DNA, the CDR3 is TGTGCCAGCTCACCAGGGACAGATGCAGATACGCAGTATTTT.

The chain is built from TRBV20-1 and TRBJ2-7; weak D call: TRBD1 (6 bases). The germline V and J ends were trimmed by 6 bases and 7 bases, with 19 bases remaining between them. Germline values: CDR1 DFQATT, CDR2 SNEGSKA (reference sequence). The CDR3 totals 13 residues. The DNA for the CDR3 is TGCAGTGCAAACCCGGGACACGGACGGGAGCAGTACTTC. Protein sequence: CSANPGHGREQYF.

The chain is built from TRBV28 and TRBJ1-1, with unresolved D. Germline CDR1 is MDHEN and CDR2 is SYDVKM. This CDR3 spans 15 amino acids. Trimming cost V 3 bases and J 3 bases, with 14 bases left between them. For the CDR3, the DNA is TGTGCCAGCAGTTTTGCCCCTACCCCGTACACTGAAGCTTTCTTT. Protein: CASSFAPTPYTEAFF. Full variable domain (missing parts from reference TRBV28 and TRBJ1-1): DVKVTQSSRYLVKRTGEKVFLECVQDMDHENMFWYRQDPGLGLRLIYFSYDVKMKEKGDIPEGYSVSREKKERFSLILESASTNQTSMYLCASSFAPTPYTEAFFGQGTRLTVV.

This clonotype was observed a few times. V is TRBV3-1 and J is TRBJ1-1; D not resolved. Germline CDR1 reads LGHDT; CDR2 reads YNNKEL (reference sequence). V dropped 2 bases and J dropped 4 bases, with 11 bases sitting between them. The CDR3 sequence is 14 residues long. CDR3 nucleotide sequence: TGTGCCAGCAGCCAAAAGTCGGGGTTCACTGAAGCTTTCTTT. It translates to CASSQKSGFTEAFF.

This chain joins TRBV3-1 and TRBJ1-1; 7 bases align to TRBD1. Trimming at V came to 0 bases and at J to 0 bases, leaving 7 bases not matched to a gene. CDR1 and CDR2 (germline): LGHDT, YNNKEL (reference sequence). The CDR3 runs 17 residues. The CDR3 here is CASSQERRTGLNTEAFF. As DNA, the CDR3 is TGTGCCAGCAGCCAAGAAAGAAGGACAGGCCTGAACACTGAAGCTTTCTTT. Full variable domain (remainder filled in from reference TRBV3-1 and TRBJ1-1): DTAVSQTPKYLVTQMGNDKSIKCEQNLGHDTMYWYKQDSKKFLKIMFSYNNKELIINETVPNRFSPKSPDKAHLNLHINSLELGDSAVYFCASSQERRTGLNTEAFFGQGTRLTVV.

The chain links TRBV30 to TRBJ1-1, with no clear D. Germline loops: CDR1 GTSNPN, CDR2 SVGIG (reference sequence). Between the trimmed V and J ends, which lost 0 bases and 11 bases, there was a span of 16 bases. This CDR3 has 13 amino acids. The CDR3 loop reads CAWSVNVQVRAFF. In DNA, the CDR3 is TGTGCCTGGAGTGTAAATGTCCAGGTTCGTGCTTTCTTT.